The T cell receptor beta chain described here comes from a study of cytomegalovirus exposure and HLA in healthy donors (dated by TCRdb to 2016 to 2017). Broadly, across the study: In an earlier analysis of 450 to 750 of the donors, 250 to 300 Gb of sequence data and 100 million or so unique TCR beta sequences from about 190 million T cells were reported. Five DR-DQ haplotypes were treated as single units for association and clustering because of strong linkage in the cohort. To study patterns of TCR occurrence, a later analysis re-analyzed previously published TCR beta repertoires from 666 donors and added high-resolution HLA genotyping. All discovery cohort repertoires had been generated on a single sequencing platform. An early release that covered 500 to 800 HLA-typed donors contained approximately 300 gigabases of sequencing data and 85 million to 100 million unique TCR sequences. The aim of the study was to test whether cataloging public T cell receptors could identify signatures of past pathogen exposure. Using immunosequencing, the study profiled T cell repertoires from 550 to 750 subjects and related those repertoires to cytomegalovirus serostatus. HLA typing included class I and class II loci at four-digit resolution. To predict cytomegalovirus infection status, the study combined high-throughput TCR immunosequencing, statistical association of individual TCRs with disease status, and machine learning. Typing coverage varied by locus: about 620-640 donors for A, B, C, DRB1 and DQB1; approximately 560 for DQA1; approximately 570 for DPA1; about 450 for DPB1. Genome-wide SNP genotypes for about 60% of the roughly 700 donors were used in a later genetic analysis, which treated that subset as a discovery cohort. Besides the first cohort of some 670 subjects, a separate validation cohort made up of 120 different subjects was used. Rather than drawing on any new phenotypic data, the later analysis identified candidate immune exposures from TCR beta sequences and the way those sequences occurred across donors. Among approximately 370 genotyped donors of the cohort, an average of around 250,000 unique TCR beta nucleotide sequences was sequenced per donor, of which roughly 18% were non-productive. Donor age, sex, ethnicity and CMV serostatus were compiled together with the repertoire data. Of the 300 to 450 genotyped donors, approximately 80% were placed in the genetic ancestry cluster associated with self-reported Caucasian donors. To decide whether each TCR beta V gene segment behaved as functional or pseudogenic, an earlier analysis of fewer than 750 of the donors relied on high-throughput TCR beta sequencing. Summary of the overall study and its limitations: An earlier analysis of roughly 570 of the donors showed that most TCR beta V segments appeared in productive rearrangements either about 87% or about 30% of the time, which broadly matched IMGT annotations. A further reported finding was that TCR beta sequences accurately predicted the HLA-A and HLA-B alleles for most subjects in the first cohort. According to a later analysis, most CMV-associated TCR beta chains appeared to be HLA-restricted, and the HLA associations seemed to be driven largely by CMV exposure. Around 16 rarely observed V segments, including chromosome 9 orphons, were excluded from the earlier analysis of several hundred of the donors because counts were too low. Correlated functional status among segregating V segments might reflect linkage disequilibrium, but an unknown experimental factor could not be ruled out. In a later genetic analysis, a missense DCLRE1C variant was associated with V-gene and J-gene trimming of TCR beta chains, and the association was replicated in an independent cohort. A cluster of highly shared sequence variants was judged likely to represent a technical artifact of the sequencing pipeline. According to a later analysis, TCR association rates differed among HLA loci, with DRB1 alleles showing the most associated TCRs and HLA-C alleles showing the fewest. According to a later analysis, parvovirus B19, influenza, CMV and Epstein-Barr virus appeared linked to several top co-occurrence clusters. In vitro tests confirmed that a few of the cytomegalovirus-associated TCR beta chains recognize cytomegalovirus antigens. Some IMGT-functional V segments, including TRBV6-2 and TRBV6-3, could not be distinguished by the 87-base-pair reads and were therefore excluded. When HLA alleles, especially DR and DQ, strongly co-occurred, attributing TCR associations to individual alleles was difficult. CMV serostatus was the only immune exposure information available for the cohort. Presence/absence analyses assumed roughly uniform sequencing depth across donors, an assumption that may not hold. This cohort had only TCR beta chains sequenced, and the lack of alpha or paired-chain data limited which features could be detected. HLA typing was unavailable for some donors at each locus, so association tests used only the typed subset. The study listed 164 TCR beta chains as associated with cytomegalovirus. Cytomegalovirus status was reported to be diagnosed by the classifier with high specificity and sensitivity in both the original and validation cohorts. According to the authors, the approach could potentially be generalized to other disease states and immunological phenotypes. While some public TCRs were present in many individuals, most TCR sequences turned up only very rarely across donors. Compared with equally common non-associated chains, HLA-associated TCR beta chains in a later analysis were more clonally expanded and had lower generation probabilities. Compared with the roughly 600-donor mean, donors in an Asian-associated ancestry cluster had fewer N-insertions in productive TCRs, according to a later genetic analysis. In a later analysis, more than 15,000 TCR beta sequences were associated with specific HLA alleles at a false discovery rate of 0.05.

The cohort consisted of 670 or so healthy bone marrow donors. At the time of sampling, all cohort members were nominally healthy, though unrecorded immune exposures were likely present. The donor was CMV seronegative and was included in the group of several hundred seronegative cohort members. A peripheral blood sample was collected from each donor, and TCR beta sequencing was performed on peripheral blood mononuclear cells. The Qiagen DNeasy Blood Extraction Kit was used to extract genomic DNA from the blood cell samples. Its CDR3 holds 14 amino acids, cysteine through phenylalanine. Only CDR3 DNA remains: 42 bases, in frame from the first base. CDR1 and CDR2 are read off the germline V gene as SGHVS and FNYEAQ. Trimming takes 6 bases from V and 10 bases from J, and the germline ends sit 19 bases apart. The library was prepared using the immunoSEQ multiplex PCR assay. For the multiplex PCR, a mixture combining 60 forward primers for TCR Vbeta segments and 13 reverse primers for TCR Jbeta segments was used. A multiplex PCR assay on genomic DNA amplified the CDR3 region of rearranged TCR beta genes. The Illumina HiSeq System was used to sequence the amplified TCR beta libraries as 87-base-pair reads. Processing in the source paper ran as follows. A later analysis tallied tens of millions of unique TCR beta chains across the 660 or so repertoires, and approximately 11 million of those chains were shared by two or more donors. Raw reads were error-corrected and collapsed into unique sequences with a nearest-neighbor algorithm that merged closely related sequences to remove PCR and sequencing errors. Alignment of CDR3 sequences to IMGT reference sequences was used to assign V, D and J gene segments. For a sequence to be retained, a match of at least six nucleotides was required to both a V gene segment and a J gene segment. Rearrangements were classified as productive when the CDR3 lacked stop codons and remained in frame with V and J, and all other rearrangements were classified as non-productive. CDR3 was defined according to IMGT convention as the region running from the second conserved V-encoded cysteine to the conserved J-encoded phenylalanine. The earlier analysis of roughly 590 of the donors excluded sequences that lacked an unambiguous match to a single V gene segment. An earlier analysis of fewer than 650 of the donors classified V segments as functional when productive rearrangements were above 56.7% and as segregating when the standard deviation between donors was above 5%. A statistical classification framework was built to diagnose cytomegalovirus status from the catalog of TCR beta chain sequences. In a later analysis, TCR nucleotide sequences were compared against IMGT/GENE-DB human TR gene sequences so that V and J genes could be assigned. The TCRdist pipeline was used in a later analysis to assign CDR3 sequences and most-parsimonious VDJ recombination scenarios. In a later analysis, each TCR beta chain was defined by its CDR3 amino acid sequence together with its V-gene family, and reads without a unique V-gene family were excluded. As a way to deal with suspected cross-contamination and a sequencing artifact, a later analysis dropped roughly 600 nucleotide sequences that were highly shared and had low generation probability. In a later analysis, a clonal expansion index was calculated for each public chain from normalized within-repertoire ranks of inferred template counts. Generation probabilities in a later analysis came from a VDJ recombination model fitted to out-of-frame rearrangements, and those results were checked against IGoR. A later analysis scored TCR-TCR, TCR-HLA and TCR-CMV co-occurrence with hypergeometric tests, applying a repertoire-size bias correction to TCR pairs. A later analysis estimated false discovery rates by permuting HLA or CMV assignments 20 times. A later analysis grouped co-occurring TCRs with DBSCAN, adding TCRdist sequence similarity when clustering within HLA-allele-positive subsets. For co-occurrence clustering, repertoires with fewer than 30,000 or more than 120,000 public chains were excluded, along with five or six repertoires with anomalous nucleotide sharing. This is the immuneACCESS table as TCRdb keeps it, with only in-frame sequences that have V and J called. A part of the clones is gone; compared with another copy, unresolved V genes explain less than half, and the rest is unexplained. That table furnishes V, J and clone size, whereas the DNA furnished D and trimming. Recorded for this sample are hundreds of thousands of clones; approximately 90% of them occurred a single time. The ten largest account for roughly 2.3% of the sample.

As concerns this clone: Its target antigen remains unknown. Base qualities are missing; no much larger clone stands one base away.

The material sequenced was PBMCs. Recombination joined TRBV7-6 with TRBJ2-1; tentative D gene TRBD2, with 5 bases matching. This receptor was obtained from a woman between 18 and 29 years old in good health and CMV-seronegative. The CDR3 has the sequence CASSLTSFGREQFF. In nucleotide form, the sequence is TGTGCCAGCAGTTTAACTAGTTTCGGTAGAGAGCAGTTCTTC.